Listed here are 26 T cell receptor beta chains from one sample, sequenced in a study of PD-1 blockade in mismatch repair-deficient tumors. The table came from immunoSEQ multiplex PCR; TCRdb's copy has only in-frame clones and leaves some out. The sample lists tens of thousands of clones, 81% occurring once. This specimen consisted of peripheral blood, obtained 12 weeks after starting pembrolizumab. These receptors came from an adult with mismatch repair-deficient cancer.

The J gene is TRBJ1-1, the V gene TRBV13; TRBD1 aligns across 8 bases. Germline lookup yields CDR1 PRHDT and CDR2 FYEKMQ (reference sequence). The CDR3 length is 14 residues. The ends lost 5 bases at V and 4 bases at J; junction bases unmatched: 6. DNA of the CDR3: TGTGCCAGCAGCACGGGACAGGCGGGCACTGAAGCTTTCTTT. Encoded protein: CASSTGQAGTEAFF.

The chain recombines TRBV6-4 with TRBJ2-3, with a weak D call TRBD2 (6 bases). Germline CDR1 MRHNA, CDR2 SNTAGT. Trimming cost V 0 bases and J 6 bases, with 13 bases left between them. The CDR3 has 15 residues. The CDR3 nucleotides read TGTGCCAGCAGTGACTCTAACGGGGGATTGGATACGCAGTATTTT. Amino acids: CASSDSNGGLDTQYF.

This chain uses TRBV5-6 with TRBJ2-3; possibly TRBD2 for D (6 bases). The CDR3 runs to 18 residues. Germline V CDR1 and CDR2: SGHDT, YYEEEE. V lost 4 bases and J 0 bases, leaving 21 bases between the germline ends. The CDR3 loop reads CASSSGRGGASSTDTQYF. In nucleotides, the CDR3 is TGTGCCAGCAGCAGCGGTAGGGGCGGGGCCTCTAGCACAGATACGCAGTATTTT.

The CDR3 region has the DNA TGTGCCACCACTAGCGGGAGTACCCAAGAGACCCAGTACTTC. The encoded protein is CATTSGSTQETQYF. The V and J genes are TRBV10-3 and TRBJ2-5; 11 bases fit TRBD2. V trimming: 10 bases; J trimming: 1 base; junction bases outside the gene matches: 5. Per the germline V gene, CDR1 is ENHRY and CDR2 is SYGVKD. The CDR3 has 14 amino acids.

J is TRBJ2-3 and V is TRBV6-6; possible D gene TRBD2, 6 bases. V dropped 8 bases and J dropped 1 base, with 16 bases sitting between them. Looked up from germline, CDR1 is MNHNY and CDR2 is SVGAGI (reference sequence). CDR3 size: 15 residues. The CDR3 here is CASRRTREGTDTQYF. For the CDR3, the DNA is TGTGCCAGCCGAAGGACAAGGGAGGGCACAGATACGCAGTATTTT.

In this sample, this clone turned up once. The rearrangement uses TRBV4-1 and TRBJ1-4, with a weak D call TRBD1 (6 bases). The CDR3 length is 13 residues. Trimming removed 6 bases at V and 2 bases at J, with 7 bases between. Germline CDR1 and CDR2: MGHRA and YSYEKL. The CDR3 protein is CASSTGTNEKLFF. The DNA of the CDR3 is TGCGCCAGCAGTACAGGGACTAATGAAAAACTGTTTTTT.

This clone was seen once. V usage is TRBV7-8 and J usage is TRBJ2-7, with 11 bases identical to TRBD2. This CDR3 region has 16 residues. Losses at the gene ends were 5 bases for V and 7 bases for J; bases not matched to a gene: 13. The V gene's germline CDR1 is SGHVS and CDR2 FQNEAQ. CDR3 protein: CASSPRLAGIMEEQYF. CDR3 nucleotides: TGTGCCAGCAGCCCGCGACTAGCGGGAATAATGGAGGAGCAGTACTTC.

The chain uses TRBV6-5 and TRBJ2-6; D gene ambiguous. The germline CDR1 and CDR2 sequences are MNHEY and SVGAGI. The CDR3 covers 14 residues. With 6 bases removed from V and 1 base from J, the gap between germline ends came to 7 bases. CDR3 nucleotides: TGTGCCAGCAGCTCTTGGTCTGGGGCCAACGTCCTGACTTTC. This sequence encodes CASSSWSGANVLTF.

The chain is built from TRBV5-1 and TRBJ2-1; TRBD2 agrees at 9 bases. This CDR3 spans 15 amino acids. Germline V gene lookup returns CDR1 SGHRS and CDR2 YFSETQ. The trim removed 3 bases at V and 8 bases at J, leaving 9 bases unmatched. In DNA, the CDR3 is TGCGCCAGCAGCTGGAATAGCGGGAGTGGAGATGAGCAGTTCTTC. This encodes CASSWNSGSGDEQFF. The whole variable domain, filled in from reference TRBV5-1 and TRBJ2-1, reads KAGVTQTPRYLIKTRGQQVTLSCSPISGHRSVSWYQQTPGQGLQFLFEYFSETQRNKGNFPGRFSGRQFSNSRSEMNVSTLELGDSALYLCASSWNSGSGDEQFFGPGTRLTVL.

This clone has just a few counts. In nucleotides, the CDR3 is TGTGCCAGCAGCTCCACTATTCAGTACTTC. It yields the protein CASSSTIQYF. The genes are TRBV5-8 and TRBJ2-4; no reliable D call. The CDR3 contains 10 residues. V was shortened by 3 bases and J by 10 bases, with 5 bases between the two germline ends. From germline, CDR1 is SGHTS and CDR2 YDEGEE.

This clone has a single count. The genes are TRBV11-3 and TRBJ2-6; D is uncertain. Trimming cost V 3 bases and J 0 bases, with 12 bases left between them. From germline, CDR1 is SGHNT and CDR2 YENEEA. The CDR3 has 17 amino acids. The CDR3 region is CASSFRNRISGANVLTF. The CDR3 coding sequence is TGTGCCAGCAGCTTTAGGAACAGAATCTCTGGGGCCAACGTCCTGACTTTC.

The rearrangement joins TRBV4-1 to TRBJ1-5; possibly TRBD1 for D (5 bases). V was trimmed by 0 bases and J by 6 bases, leaving 12 bases between them. Germline loops: CDR1 MGHRA, CDR2 YSYEKL. The CDR3 is 15 amino acids. CDR3 loop: CASSQDRYGGQPQHF. The CDR3 DNA reads TGCGCCAGCAGCCAAGATCGGTATGGGGGTCAGCCCCAGCATTTT.

CDR3 in amino acids: CASRTGTAGNTIYF. The CDR3 DNA reads TGTGCCAGCAGGACAGGGACGGCTGGAAACACCATATATTTT. J is TRBJ1-3 and V is TRBV2; 7 bases agree with TRBD1. Trimming removed 6 bases from V and 2 bases from J; junction bases left unmatched: 4. Germline CDR1 reads SNHLY; CDR2 reads FYNNEI. The CDR3 has 14 amino acids.

The chain links TRBV11-3 to TRBJ2-1; 11 bases map to TRBD2. V shed 2 bases, J shed 6 bases, and the junction held 3 bases outside the gene matches. The length of the CDR3 is 15 residues. Germline-derived CDR1 and CDR2 are SGHNT and YENEEA. This CDR3 reads CASSLTSGRSNEQFF. In DNA, the CDR3 is TGTGCCAGCAGCTTAACTAGCGGGAGAAGCAATGAGCAGTTCTTC. Based on the CDR3 plus reference TRBV11-3 and TRBJ2-1, the full variable domain is EAGVVQSPRYKIIEKKQPVAFWCNPISGHNTLYWYLQNLGQGPELLIRYENEEAVDDSQLPKDRFSAERLKGVDSTLKIQPAELGDSAVYLCASSLTSGRSNEQFFGPGTRLTVL.

The chain has TRBV7-9 and TRBJ2-7, with TRBD1 matching over 9 bases. J was trimmed by 3 bases and V by 5 bases; bases with no gene match: 11. Germline V lookup: CDR1 SEHNR, CDR2 FQNEAQ (reference sequence). This CDR3 has 16 amino acids. This CDR3 reads CASSPSPGQGIYEQYF. In DNA form, the CDR3 reads TGTGCCAGCAGCCCAAGCCCGGGACAGGGAATCTACGAGCAGTACTTC.

The chain is built from TRBV5-1 and TRBJ2-6, with 8 nucleotides matching TRBD1. Germline V gene data show CDR1 as SGHRS and CDR2 as YFSETQ. The V gene end was trimmed by 9 bases and the J gene end by 2 bases; junction bases not matched to a gene: 13. The CDR3 sequence is 17 residues long. The DNA of the CDR3 is TGCGCCACCACTCGACAGGGGTCTGACGCTGGGGCCAACGTCCTGACTTTC. It specifies CATTRQGSDAGANVLTF. The whole variable domain, filled in from reference TRBV5-1 and TRBJ2-6, reads KAGVTQTPRYLIKTRGQQVTLSCSPISGHRSVSWYQQTPGQGLQFLFEYFSETQRNKGNFPGRFSGRQFSNSRSEMNVSTLELGDSALYLCATTRQGSDAGANVLTFGAGSRLTVL.

This chain uses TRBV19 with TRBJ1-2; D gene uncertain. Trimming shortened V by 6 bases and J by 2 bases, and 19 bases separated the two germline ends. This CDR3 contains 16 residues. CDR1 is LNHDA and CDR2 is SQIVND in the germline V gene (reference sequence). The CDR3 nucleotides are TGTGCCAGTAGCCTCAGCTATGCAGGTAGCAACTATGGCTACACCTTC. Its translation is CASSLSYAGSNYGYTF. Filled out from reference TRBV19 and TRBJ1-2, the complete variable domain reads DGGITQSPKYLFRKEGQNVTLSCEQNLNHDAMYWYRQDPGQGLRLIYYSQIVNDFQKGDIAEGYSVSREKKESFPLTVTSAQKNPTAFYLCASSLSYAGSNYGYTFGSGTRLTVV.

The J gene is TRBJ2-7, the V gene TRBV19; perhaps TRBD1 as D (6 bases). The CDR3 runs to 12 residues. The germline gives CDR1 LNHDA, CDR2 SQIVND (reference sequence). V was clipped by 3 bases and J by 4 bases, with 7 bases between them. As DNA, the CDR3 is TGTGCCAGTAGTATGGACAGTTACGAGCAGTACTTC. Translation gives CASSMDSYEQYF. Using reference TRBV19 and TRBJ2-7 for the parts outside the CDR3, the full variable domain is DGGITQSPKYLFRKEGQNVTLSCEQNLNHDAMYWYRQDPGQGLRLIYYSQIVNDFQKGDIAEGYSVSREKKESFPLTVTSAQKNPTAFYLCASSMDSYEQYFGPGTRLTVT.

The V call is TRBV2, the J call TRBJ1-3; the match to TRBD1 covers 8 bases. V was clipped by 7 bases and J by 7 bases; unmatched bases: 6. This CDR3 contains 13 residues. In germline, CDR1 is SNHLY, CDR2 FYNNEI. CDR3 residues: CASTNRQGNTIYF. The CDR3 DNA sequence: TGTGCCAGCACCAACAGACAGGGGAACACCATATATTTT.

J is TRBJ1-2 and V is TRBV28, with D possibly matching TRBD1 (5 bases). The V and J ends lost 3 bases and 3 bases respectively, with 8 bases between them. Per the germline V gene, CDR1 is MDHEN and CDR2 is SYDVKM. The CDR3 has 13 residues. The CDR3 region has the DNA TGTGCCAGCAGTTTCAGCAGGGACTATGGCTACACCTTC. Amino acid sequence: CASSFSRDYGYTF.

In this sample, this clone turned up once. The chain uses TRBV19 and TRBJ2-2; D may be TRBD1 or TRBD2 (5 bases each). Trimming shortened V by 6 bases and J by 6 bases, and 17 bases separated the two germline ends. The CDR3 is 15 residues long. Germline CDR1 is LNHDA and CDR2 is SQIVND (reference sequence). CDR3 in DNA: TGTGCCAGTAGGACCGGGACCGAACAATCCGGGGAGCTGTTTTTT. This translates into CASRTGTEQSGELFF.

The V and J genes are TRBV2 and TRBJ2-7, with D possibly matching TRBD1 (6 bases). Germline CDR1 and CDR2: SNHLY and FYNNEI. V was pared by 8 bases and J by 7 bases, with 18 bases between. The CDR3 loop spans 13 amino acids. The CDR3: CASGYRESGEQYF. CDR3 nucleotide sequence: TGTGCCAGCGGATACAGGGAATCGGGAGAGCAGTACTTC.

The chain combines TRBV7-2 with TRBJ2-2, with 8 nucleotides matching TRBD1. J gave up 7 bases and V 5 bases, and 9 bases lay outside the gene matches. CDR3 size: 15 residues. The germline CDR1 and CDR2 sequences are SGHTA and FQGNSA. The CDR3 nucleotides read TGTGCCAGCAGCACCCGGACAGGGAGAGACGGGGAGCTGTTTTTT. Translated: CASSTRTGRDGELFF.

The J gene is TRBJ2-3, the V gene TRBV7-2, with 12 bases aligning to TRBD2. The V gene's germline CDR1 is SGHTA and CDR2 FQGNSA. Germline trimming cut 5 bases from V and 6 bases from J; bases unmatched to any gene: 3. CDR3 length: 14 amino acids. The CDR3 DNA sequence: TGTGCCAGCAGCCTAGGACTAGCGGGGGATACGCAGTATTTT. It codes for CASSLGLAGDTQYF.

The V gene is TRBV6-5, the J gene TRBJ1-1, with a weak D call TRBD1 (6 bases). Trimming cost V 4 bases and J 4 bases, with 16 bases left between them. Germline V gene lookup returns CDR1 MNHEY and CDR2 SVGAGI. CDR3 length equals 15 residues. DNA for the CDR3: TGTGCCAGCAGTTCGAACAGGGCAACGACCACTGAAGCTTTCTTT. This codes for CASSSNRATTTEAFF.

This sequence joins TRBV5-8 and TRBJ2-2; the match to TRBD2 covers 11 bases. The trim removed 4 bases at V and 5 bases at J, leaving 10 bases unmatched. Germline-derived CDR1 and CDR2 are SGHTS and YDEGEE. The CDR3 has 17 amino acids. CDR3 bases: TGTGCCAGCAGCCGCCCACTAGCGGGAGTAGAAACCGGGGAGCTGTTTTTT. Its protein is CASSRPLAGVETGELFF.